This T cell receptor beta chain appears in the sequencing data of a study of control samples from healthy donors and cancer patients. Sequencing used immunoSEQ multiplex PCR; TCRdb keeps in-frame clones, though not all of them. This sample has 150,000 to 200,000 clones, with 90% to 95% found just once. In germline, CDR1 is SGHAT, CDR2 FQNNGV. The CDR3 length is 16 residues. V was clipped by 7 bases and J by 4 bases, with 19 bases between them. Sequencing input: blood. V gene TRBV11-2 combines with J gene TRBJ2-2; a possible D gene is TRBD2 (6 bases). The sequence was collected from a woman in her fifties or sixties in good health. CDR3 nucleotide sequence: TGTGCCAGCAATCTAGCGCTCCAGGGAGGCACCGGGGAGCTGTTTTTT. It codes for CASNLALQGGTGELFF.